The sequence of this T cell receptor beta chain was determined in a study of T cell responses to AZD1222 COVID-19 vaccine. About the research overall: Pooling was applied to second doses at about 4 or about 12 weeks. Study-wide results and caveats: Targets within unmutated variant regions were reportedly found for nearly half of spike-specific TCRs.

On this clone: What it binds is unknown.

Method: immunoSEQ multiplex PCR; TCRdb's copy keeps in-frame clones and lacks some. The sample holds about 100,000 clones, about nine tenths seen once. This CDR3 has 11 residues. The V end lost 5 bases, the J end lost 3 bases, and 5 bases lay between the germline ends. The germline gives CDR1 SGHAT, CDR2 FQDESV (reference sequence). This chain links TRBV11-1 with TRBJ2-7, with D uncertain. Sequenced here: peripheral blood, sampled on day 0 of AZD1222 vaccination. The origin of this receptor is an adult in good health. In DNA form, the CDR3 reads TGTGCCAGCAGCCAAGACTACGAGCAGTACTTC. Translated, it gives CASSQDYEQYF.